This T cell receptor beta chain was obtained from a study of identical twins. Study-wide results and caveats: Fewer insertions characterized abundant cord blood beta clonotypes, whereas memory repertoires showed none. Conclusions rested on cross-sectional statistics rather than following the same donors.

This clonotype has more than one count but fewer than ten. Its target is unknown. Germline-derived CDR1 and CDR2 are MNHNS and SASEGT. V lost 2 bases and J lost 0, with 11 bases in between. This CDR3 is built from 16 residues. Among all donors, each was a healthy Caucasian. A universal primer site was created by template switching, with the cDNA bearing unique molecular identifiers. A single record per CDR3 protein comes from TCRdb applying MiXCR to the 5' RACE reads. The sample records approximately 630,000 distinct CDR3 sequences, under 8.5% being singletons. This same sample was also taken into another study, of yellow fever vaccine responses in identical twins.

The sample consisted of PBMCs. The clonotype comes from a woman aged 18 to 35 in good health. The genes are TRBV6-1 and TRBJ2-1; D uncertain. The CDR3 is CASSERRVSSYNEQFF. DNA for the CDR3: TGTGCCAGCAGTGAACGTCGAGTGAGCTCCTACAATGAGCAGTTCTTC.